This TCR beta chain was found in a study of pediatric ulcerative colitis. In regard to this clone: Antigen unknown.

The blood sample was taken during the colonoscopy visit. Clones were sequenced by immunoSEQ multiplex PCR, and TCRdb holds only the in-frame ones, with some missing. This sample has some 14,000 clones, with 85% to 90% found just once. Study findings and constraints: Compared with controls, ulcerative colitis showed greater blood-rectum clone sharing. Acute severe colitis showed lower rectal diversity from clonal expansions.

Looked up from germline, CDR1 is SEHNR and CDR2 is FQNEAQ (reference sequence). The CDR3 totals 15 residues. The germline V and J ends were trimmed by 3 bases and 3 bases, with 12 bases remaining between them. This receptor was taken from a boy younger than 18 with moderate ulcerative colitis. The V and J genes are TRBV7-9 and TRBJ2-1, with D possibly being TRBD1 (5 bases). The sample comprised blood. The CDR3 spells CASSFNRFDYNEQFF. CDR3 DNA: TGTGCCAGCAGCTTTAACAGGTTTGACTACAATGAGCAGTTCTTC. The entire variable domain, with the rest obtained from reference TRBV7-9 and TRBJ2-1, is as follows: DTGVSQNPRHKITKRGQNVTFRCDPISEHNRLYWYRQTLGQGPEFLTYFQNEAQLEKSRLLSDRFSAERPKGSFSTLEIQRTEQGDSAMYLCASSFNRFDYNEQFFGPGTRLTVL.